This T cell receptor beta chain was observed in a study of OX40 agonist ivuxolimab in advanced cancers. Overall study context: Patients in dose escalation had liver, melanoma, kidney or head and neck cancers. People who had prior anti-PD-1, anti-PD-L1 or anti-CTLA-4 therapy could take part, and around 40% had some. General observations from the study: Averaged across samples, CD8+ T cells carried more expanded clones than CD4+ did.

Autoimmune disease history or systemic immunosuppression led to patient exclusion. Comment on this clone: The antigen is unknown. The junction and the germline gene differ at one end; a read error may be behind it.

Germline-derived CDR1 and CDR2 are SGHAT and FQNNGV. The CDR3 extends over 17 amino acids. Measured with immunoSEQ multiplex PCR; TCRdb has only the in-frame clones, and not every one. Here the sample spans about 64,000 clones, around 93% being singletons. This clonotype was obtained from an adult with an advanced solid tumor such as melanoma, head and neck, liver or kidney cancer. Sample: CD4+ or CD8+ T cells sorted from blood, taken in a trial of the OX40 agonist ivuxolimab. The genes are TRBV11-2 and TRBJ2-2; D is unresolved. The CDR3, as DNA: TGTGCCAGCACCTTATCTCGTATAGTACCAAACACCGGGGAGCTGTTTTTT. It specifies CASTLSRIVPNTGELFF.